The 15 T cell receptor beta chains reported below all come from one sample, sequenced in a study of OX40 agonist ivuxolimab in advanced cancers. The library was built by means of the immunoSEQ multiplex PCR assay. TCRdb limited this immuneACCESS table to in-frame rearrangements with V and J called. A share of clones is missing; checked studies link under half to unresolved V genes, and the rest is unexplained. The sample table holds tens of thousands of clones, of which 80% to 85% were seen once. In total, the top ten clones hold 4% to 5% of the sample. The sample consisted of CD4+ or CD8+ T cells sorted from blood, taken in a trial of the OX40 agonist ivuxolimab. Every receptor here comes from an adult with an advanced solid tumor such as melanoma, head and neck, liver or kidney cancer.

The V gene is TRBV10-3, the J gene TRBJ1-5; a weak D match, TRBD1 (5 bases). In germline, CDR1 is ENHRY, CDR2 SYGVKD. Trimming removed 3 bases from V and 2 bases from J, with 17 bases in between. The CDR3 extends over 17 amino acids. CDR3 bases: TGTGCCATCAGTGAACATGGGGCAGGGTCAGGCAATCAGCCCCAGCATTTT. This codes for CAISEHGAGSGNQPQHF.

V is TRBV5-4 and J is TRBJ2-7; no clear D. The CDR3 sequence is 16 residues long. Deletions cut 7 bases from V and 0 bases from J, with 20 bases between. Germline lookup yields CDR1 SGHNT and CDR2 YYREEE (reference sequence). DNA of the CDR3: TGTGCCAGCGCACCCTGGGGAACAGCCCTCTCCTACGAGCAGTACTTC. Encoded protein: CASAPWGTALSYEQYF. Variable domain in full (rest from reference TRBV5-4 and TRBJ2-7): ETGVTQSPTHLIKTRGQQVTLRCSSQSGHNTVSWYQQALGQGPQFIFQYYREEENGRGNFPPRFSGLQFPNYSSELNVNALELDDSALYLCASAPWGTALSYEQYFGPGTRLTVT.

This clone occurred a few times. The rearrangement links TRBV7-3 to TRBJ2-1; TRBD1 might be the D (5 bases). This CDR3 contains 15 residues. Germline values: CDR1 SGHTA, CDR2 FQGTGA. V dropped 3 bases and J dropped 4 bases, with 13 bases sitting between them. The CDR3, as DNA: TGTGCCAGCAGCTTGGGTGGGCAGGGTTACAATGAGCAGTTCTTC. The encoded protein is CASSLGGQGYNEQFF.

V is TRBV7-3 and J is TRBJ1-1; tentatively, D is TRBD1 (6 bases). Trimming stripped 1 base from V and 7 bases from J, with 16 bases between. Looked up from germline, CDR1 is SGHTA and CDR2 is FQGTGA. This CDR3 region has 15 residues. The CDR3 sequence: CASSLNPGQGSEAFF. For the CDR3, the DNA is TGTGCCAGCAGCTTAAATCCGGGGCAGGGGAGTGAAGCTTTCTTT.

Here the CDR3 DNA reads TGTGCCAGCAGTGACAGGGGGCGTCAGCCCCAGCATTTT. The encoded protein is CASSDRGRQPQHF. The V gene is TRBV2, the J gene TRBJ1-5; 8 positions match TRBD1. J gave up 6 bases and V 3 bases, and 1 base lay outside the gene matches. There are 13 residues in the CDR3. Germline assignment: CDR1 SNHLY and CDR2 FYNNEI.

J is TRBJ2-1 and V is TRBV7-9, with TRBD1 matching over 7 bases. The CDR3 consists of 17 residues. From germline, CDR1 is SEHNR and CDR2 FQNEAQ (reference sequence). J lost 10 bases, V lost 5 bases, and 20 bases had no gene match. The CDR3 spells CASSQRLTGNTLGEQFF. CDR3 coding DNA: TGTGCCAGCAGCCAACGCCTGACAGGGAATACATTGGGGGAGCAGTTCTTC.

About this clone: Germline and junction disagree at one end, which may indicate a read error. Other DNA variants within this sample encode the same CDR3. The DNA for the CDR3 is TGTGCCAGCAGTTGGGGATACACCGGGGAGCTATTTTTT. Protein sequence: CASSWGYTGELFF. J is TRBJ2-2 and V is TRBV6-5, with a weak D call TRBD2 (5 bases). The germline V gene has CDR1 MNHEY and CDR2 SVGAGI. This CDR3 has 13 amino acids.

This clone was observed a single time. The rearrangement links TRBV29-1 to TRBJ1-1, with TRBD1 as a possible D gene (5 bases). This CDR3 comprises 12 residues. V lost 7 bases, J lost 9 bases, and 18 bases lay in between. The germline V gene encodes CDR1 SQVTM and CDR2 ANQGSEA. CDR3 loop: CSAELMQGQAFF. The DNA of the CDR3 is TGCAGCGCCGAACTGATGCAGGGTCAAGCTTTCTTT.

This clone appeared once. CDR3 sequence reads: CASSPDAGSTEAFF. CDR3 bases: TGTGCCAGCTCACCTGATGCAGGGTCCACTGAAGCTTTCTTT. This chain links TRBV18 with TRBJ1-1, with D possibly matching TRBD1 (5 bases). V lost 3 bases to trimming and J lost 4 bases, with 12 bases between them. CDR1 is KGHSH and CDR2 is LQKENI in the germline V gene. The CDR3 has 14 residues. Looking up the rest from reference TRBV18 and TRBJ1-1 gives the full variable domain: NAGVMQNPRHLVRRRGQEARLRCSPMKGHSHVYWYRQLPEEGLKFMVYLQKENIIDESGMPKERFSAEFPKEGPSILRIQQVVRGDSAAYFCASSPDAGSTEAFFGQGTRLTVV.

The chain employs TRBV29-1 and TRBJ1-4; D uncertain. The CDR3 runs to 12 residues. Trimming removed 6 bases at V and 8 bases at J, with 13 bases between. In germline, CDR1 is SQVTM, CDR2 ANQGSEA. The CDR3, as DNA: TGCAGCGTGGTGGGAACTGGGGAAAAACTGTTTTTT. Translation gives CSVVGTGEKLFF.

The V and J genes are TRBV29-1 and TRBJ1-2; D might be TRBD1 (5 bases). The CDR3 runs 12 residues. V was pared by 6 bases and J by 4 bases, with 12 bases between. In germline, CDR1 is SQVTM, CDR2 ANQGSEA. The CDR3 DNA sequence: TGCAGCGTGGCAGGGTCGGCCTATGGCTACACCTTC. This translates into CSVAGSAYGYTF.

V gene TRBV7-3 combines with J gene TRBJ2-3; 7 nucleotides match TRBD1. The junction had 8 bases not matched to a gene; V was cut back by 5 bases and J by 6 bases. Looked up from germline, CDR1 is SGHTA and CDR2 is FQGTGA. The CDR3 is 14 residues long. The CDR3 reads CASSLTGMGDTQYF. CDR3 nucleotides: TGTGCCAGCAGCCTGACAGGGATGGGGGATACGCAGTATTTT.

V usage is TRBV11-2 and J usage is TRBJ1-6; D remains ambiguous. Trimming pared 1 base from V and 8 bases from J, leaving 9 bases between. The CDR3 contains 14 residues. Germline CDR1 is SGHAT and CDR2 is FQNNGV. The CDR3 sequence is CASSLAPQDSPLHF. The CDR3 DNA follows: TGTGCCAGCAGCTTAGCCCCCCAAGATTCACCCCTCCACTTT.

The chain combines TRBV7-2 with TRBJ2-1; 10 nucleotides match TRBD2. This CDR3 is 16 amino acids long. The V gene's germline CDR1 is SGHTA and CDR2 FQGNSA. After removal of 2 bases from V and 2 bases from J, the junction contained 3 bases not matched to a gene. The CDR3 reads CASSLLAGVTYNEQFF. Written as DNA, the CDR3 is TGTGCCAGCAGCTTACTAGCGGGAGTCACCTACAATGAGCAGTTCTTC.

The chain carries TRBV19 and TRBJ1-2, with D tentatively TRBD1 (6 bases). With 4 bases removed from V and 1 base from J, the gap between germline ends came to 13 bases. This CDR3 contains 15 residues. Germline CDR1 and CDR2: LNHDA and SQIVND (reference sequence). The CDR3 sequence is CASSTPAGVNYGYTF. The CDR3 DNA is TGTGCCAGTAGTACCCCGGCAGGGGTTAACTATGGCTACACCTTC.